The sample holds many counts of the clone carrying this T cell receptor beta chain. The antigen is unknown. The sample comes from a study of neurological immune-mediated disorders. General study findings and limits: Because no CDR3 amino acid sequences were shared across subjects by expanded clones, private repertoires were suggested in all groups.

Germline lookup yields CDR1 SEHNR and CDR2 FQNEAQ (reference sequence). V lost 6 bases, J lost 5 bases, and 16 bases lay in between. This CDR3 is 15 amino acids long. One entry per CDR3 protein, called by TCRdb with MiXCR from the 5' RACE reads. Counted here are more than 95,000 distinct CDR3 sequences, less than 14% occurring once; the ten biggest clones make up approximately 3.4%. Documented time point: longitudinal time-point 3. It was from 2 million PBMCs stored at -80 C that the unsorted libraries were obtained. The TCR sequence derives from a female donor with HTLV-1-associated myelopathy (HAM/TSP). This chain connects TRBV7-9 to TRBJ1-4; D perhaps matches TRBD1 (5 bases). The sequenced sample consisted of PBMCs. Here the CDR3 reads CASRMGKGLNEKLFF. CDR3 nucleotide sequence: TGTGCCAGCAGGATGGGAAAGGGGCTGAATGAAAAACTGTTTTTT.